The subject of this entry is one TCR beta chain. Its cognate antigen is unknown. The CDR3 consists of 14 residues. Germline V gives CDR1 LNHDA, CDR2 SQIVND (reference sequence). V dropped 1 base and J dropped 4 bases, with 11 bases sitting between them. Second doses that came at about 4 or about 12 weeks were put together. TCRdb keeps only in-frame clones here, not all; method: immunoSEQ multiplex PCR. The sample yields about 69,000 clones, over 80% seen once. The sample belongs to a study of T cell responses to AZD1222 COVID-19 vaccine. Study-wide results and caveats: Vaccine-associated CD4 TCRs ranged over spike, dominating at 160-218 and 743-854. Only a handful of people who got AZD1222 tested seropositive at baseline. Donors in the cohort were predominantly white British and more often female, and clonal diversity was possibly underestimated.

Here the sequenced sample was peripheral blood, taken 28 days after the second AZD1222 dose. V and J are TRBV19 and TRBJ2-7; D gene ambiguous. This TCR derives from an adult who received the AZD1222 COVID-19 vaccine. The CDR3 nucleotides read TGTGCCAGTAGTATAGCCGGAAAAGAGTACGAGCAGTACTTC. Protein: CASSIAGKEYEQYF. The entire variable domain, with the rest obtained from reference TRBV19 and TRBJ2-7, is as follows: DGGITQSPKYLFRKEGQNVTLSCEQNLNHDAMYWYRQDPGQGLRLIYYSQIVNDFQKGDIAEGYSVSREKKESFPLTVTSAQKNPTAFYLCASSIAGKEYEQYFGPGTRLTVT.